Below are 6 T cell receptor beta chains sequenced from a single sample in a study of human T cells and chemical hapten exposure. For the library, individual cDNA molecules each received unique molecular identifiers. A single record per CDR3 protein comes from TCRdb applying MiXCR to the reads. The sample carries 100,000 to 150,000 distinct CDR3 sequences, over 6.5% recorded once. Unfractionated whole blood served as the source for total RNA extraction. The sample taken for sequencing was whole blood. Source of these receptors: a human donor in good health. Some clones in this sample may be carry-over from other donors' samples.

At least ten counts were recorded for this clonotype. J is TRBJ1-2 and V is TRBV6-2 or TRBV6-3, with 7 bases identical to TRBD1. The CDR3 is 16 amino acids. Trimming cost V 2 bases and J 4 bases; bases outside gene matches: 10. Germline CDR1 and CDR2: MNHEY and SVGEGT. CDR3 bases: TGTGCCAGCAGTTACCTCACAGGGGCCGAGCGCTATGGCTACACCTTC. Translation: CASSYLTGAERYGYTF.

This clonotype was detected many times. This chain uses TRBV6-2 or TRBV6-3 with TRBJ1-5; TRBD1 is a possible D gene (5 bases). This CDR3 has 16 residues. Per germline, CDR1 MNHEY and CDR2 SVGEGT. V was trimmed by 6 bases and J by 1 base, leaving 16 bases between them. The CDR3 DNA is TGTGCCAGCAGACCGCCCGCAGGGTGGAGCAATCAGCCCCAGCATTTT. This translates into CASRPPAGWSNQPQHF.

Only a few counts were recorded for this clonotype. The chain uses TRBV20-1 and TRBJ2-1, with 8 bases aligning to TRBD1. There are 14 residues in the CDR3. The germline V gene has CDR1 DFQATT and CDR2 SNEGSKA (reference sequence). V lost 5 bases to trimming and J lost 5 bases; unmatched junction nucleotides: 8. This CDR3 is CSAGSTGVHNEQFF. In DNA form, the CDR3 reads TGCAGTGCTGGCTCGACAGGGGTACACAATGAGCAGTTCTTC.

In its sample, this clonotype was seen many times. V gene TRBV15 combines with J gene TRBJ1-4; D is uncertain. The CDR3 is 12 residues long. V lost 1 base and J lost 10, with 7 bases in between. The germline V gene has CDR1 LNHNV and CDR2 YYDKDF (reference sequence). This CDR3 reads CATSRAQGKLFF. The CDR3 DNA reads TGTGCCACCAGCAGAGCCCAAGGAAAACTGTTTTTT.

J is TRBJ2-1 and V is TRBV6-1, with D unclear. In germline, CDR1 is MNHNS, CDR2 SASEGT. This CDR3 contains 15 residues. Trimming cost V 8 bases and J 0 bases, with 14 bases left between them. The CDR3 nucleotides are TGTGCCAGCCGTATTGGACGCAGCTCCTACAATGAGCAGTTCTTC. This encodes CASRIGRSSYNEQFF.

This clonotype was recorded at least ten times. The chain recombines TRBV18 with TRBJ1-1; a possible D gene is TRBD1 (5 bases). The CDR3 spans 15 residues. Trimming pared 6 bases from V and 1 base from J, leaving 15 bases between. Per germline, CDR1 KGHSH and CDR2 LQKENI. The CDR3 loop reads CASSPFSRENTEAFF. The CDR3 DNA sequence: TGTGCCAGCTCGCCTTTTAGCAGGGAGAACACTGAAGCTTTCTTT.